This entry lists 12 T cell receptor beta chains sequenced from one sample in a study of cytomegalovirus exposure and HLA in healthy donors. With 60 Vbeta and 13 Jbeta primers, the PCR was carried out. The data were produced by immunoSEQ multiplex PCR, yet TCRdb's version contains in-frame clones alone and is incomplete. The sample holds 150,000 or so clones, 65% to 85% seen once. Input material: PBMCs. The source is a middle-aged man in good health and CMV-seropositive.

This chain joins TRBV4-1 and TRBJ2-3, with TRBD2 as a possible D gene (7 bases). In germline, CDR1 is MGHRA, CDR2 YSYEKL. Between the trimmed V and J ends, which lost 9 bases and 0 bases, there was a span of 19 bases. The CDR3 runs 16 residues. The CDR3 DNA reads TGCGCCAGTAAGGCGGGGGACACCCTTAGCACAGATACGCAGTATTTT. Amino acids: CASKAGDTLSTDTQYF.

The chain carries TRBV25-1 and TRBJ2-3, with TRBD2 as a possible D gene (6 bases). The V gene lost 3 bases and the J gene lost 3 bases, with 13 bases spanning the gap. The CDR3 spans 15 residues. Germline CDR1 and CDR2: MGHDK and SYGVNS. CDR3 protein: CASSDSGTNTDTQYF. CDR3 bases: TGTGCCAGCAGTGATAGCGGTACTAATACAGATACGCAGTATTTT.

This clone was detected only once. This chain connects TRBV7-2 to TRBJ1-1; D perhaps matches TRBD1 (6 bases). Trimming took off 5 bases at V and 6 bases at J, with 10 bases between the two ends. This CDR3 contains 12 residues. Germline CDR1 and CDR2: SGHTA and FQGNSA. The chain's CDR3 is CASSLQGPEAFF. As DNA, the CDR3 is TGTGCCAGCAGCCTACAGGGCCCTGAAGCTTTCTTT.

The chain joins TRBV5-4 to TRBJ2-5; the match to TRBD2 covers 7 bases. The CDR3 extends over 17 amino acids. V lost 4 bases, J lost 1 base, and 13 bases stayed unmatched. The germline V gene encodes CDR1 SGHNT and CDR2 YYREEE (reference sequence). The CDR3 DNA follows: TGTGCCAGCAGCAAAGGGGCTAGCGGAGCAGCCCAAGAGACCCAGTACTTC. As protein: CASSKGASGAAQETQYF.

V gene TRBV9 combines with J gene TRBJ2-1; 7 nucleotides match TRBD1. The V gene end was trimmed by 3 bases and the J gene end by 6 bases; junction bases not matched to a gene: 6. Germline CDR1 and CDR2: SGDLS and YYNGEE. This CDR3 contains 14 residues. This CDR3 reads CASSAGYRGNEQFF. CDR3 sequence (DNA): TGTGCCAGCAGCGCCGGCTACAGGGGCAATGAGCAGTTCTTC.

The chain joins TRBV5-4 to TRBJ2-3, with TRBD2 as a possible D gene (5 bases). From germline, CDR1 is SGHNT and CDR2 YYREEE (reference sequence). V dropped 3 bases and J dropped 3 bases, with 8 bases sitting between them. The CDR3 has 13 residues. The CDR3 nucleotides are TGTGCCAGCAGCTCGCCGGGGACAGATACGCAGTATTTT. This codes for CASSSPGTDTQYF.

The chain uses TRBV6-6 and TRBJ1-2; TRBD1 aligns across 7 bases. Germline CDR1 and CDR2: MNHNY and SVGAGI (reference sequence). The J segment lost 4 bases and the V segment lost 11 bases, leaving 4 bases of the junction unmatched. This CDR3 is built from 11 residues. CDR3 loop: CAGGTAYGYTF. The DNA for the CDR3 is TGTGCCGGGGGGACAGCCTATGGCTACACCTTC.

The chain has TRBV4-1 and TRBJ1-3, with no clear D. The CDR3 has 15 amino acids. Trimming took off 1 base at V and 2 bases at J, with 9 bases between the two ends. Germline values: CDR1 MGHRA, CDR2 YSYEKL. In DNA form, the CDR3 reads TGCGCCAGCAGCCAAGGGGTTCAGGCTGGAAACACCATATATTTT. Protein product: CASSQGVQAGNTIYF.

This chain uses TRBV5-1 with TRBJ2-3; D uncertain. This CDR3 is built from 12 residues. The V gene's germline CDR1 is SGHRS and CDR2 YFSETQ. The ends were cut back, 5 bases at V and 2 bases at J, with 6 bases in the middle. CDR3: CASRAPTDTQYF. The CDR3 DNA follows: TGCGCCAGCAGGGCCCCCACAGATACGCAGTATTTT.

This clone was counted a few times. The chain is built from TRBV5-5 and TRBJ1-2; TRBD1 matches 7 bases. V was pared by 0 bases and J by 8 bases, with 4 bases of the junction left unmatched. This CDR3 comprises 13 residues. The germline gives CDR1 SGHKS, CDR2 YYEKEE (reference sequence). CDR3 loop: CASSLGQGDGYTF. CDR3 nucleotides: TGTGCCAGCAGCTTGGGTCAGGGGGACGGCTACACCTTC. The whole variable domain, filled in from reference TRBV5-5 and TRBJ1-2, reads DAGVTQSPTHLIKTRGQQVTLRCSPISGHKSVSWYQQVLGQGPQFIFQYYEKEERGRGNFPDRFSARQFPNYSSELNVNALLLGDSALYLCASSLGQGDGYTFGSGTRLTVV.

This CDR3 reads CASSFSGVDTEAFF. The CDR3 DNA sequence: TGTGCCAGCAGCTTTAGTGGTGTCGACACTGAAGCTTTCTTT. The J gene is TRBJ1-1, the V gene TRBV7-9; unclear D gene. V was cut by 3 bases and J by 3 bases, with 11 bases left in between. Germline V gene sequence: CDR1 SEHNR, CDR2 FQNEAQ (reference sequence). This CDR3 contains 14 residues.

The chain employs TRBV9 and TRBJ2-7; 7 bases map to TRBD1. V trimming: 0 bases; J trimming: 2 bases; junction bases outside the gene matches: 11. CDR1 and CDR2 (germline): SGDLS, YYNGEE. This CDR3 has 17 residues. CDR3 nucleotides: TGTGCCAGCAGCGTAGCCGGGACAGCTCCCGCGCCCTACGAGCAGTACTTC. Encoded protein: CASSVAGTAPAPYEQYF.